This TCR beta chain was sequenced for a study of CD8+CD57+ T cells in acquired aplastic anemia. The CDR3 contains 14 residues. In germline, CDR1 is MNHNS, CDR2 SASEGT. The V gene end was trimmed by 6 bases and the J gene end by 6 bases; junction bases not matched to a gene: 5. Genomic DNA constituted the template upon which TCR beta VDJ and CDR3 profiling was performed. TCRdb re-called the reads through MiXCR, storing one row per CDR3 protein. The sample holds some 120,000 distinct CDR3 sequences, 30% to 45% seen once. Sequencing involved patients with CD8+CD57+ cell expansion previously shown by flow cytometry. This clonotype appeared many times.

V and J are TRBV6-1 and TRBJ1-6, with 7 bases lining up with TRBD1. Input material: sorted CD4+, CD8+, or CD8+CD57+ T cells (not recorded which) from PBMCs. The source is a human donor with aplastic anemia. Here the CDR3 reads CASREQGSNSPLHF. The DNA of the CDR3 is TGTGCCAGCAGGGAACAGGGGAGTAATTCACCCCTCCACTTT.